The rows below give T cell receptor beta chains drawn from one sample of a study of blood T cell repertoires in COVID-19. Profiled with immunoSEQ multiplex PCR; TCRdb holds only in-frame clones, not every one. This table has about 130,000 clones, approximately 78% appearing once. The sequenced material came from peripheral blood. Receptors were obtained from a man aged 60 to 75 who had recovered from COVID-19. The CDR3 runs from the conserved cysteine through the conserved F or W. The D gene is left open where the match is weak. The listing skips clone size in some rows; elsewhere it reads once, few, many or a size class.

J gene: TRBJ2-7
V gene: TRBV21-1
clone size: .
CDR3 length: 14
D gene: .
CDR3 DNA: TGTGCCAGCAGGCCGGGACAGGAGGCCTACGAGCAGTACTTC
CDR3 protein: CASRPGQEAYEQYF

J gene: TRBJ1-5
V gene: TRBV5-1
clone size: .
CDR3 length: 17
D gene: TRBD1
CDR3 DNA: TGCGCCAGCAGCTTGGGGACAGGGGGCTTTAGTAGGGAGCCCCAGCATTTT
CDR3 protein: CASSLGTGGFSREPQHF

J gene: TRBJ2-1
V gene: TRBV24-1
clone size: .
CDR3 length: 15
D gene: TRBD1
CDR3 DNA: TGTGCCACCAGTGGTACAGGGGACCCCTACAATGAGCAGTTCTTC
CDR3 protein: CATSGTGDPYNEQFF

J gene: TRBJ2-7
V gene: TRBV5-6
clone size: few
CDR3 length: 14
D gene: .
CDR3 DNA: TGTGCCAGCAGCCCGATCGACTCTCCGGACGAGCAGTACTTC
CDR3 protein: CASSPIDSPDEQYF

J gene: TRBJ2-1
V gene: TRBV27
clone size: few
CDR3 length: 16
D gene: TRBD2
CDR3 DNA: TGTGCCAGCAGTTTAAGCGGGAGGGGTGGCTACAATGAGCAGTTCTTC
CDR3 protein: CASSLSGRGGYNEQFF

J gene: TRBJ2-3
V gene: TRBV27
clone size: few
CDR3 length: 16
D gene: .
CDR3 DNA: TGTGCCAGCACCCTCCTAGGGCGGGGGCCCACAGATACGCAGTATTTT
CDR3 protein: CASTLLGRGPTDTQYF

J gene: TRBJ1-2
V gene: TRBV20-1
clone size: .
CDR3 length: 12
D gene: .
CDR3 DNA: TGCAGTGCTAGTCCGCAGGCAAGAGGCTACACCTTC
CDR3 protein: CSASPQARGYTF

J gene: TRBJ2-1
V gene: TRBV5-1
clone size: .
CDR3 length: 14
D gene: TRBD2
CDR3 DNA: TGCGCCAGCAGCACTAGCGGGGGCTACAATGAGCAGTTCTTC
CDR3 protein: CASSTSGGYNEQFF

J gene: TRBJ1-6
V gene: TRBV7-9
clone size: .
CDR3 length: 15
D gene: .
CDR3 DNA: TGTGCCAGCAGCTTAGCGAGTGCTTATAATTCACCCCTCCACTTT
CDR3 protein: CASSLASAYNSPLHF

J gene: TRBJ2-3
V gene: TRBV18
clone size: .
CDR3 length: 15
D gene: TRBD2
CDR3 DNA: TGTGCCAGCTCACCAAGTACTAGCGGCACAGATACGCAGTATTTT
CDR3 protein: CASSPSTSGTDTQYF

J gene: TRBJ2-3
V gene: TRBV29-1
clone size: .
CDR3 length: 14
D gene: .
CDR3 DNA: TGCAGCGCCCGAGGAGGTCCCGCCGGCGATACGCAGTATTTT
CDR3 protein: CSARGGPAGDTQYF

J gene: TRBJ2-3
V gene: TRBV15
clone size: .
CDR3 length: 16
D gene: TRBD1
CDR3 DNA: TGTGCCACCAGCATCCCCGGGACAGATAGCACAGATACGCAGTATTTT
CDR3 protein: CATSIPGTDSTDTQYF

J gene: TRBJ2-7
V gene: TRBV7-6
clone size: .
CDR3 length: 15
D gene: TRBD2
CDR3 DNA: TGTGCCAGCAGCTTAGGGGGAGGGACCGCCTACGAGCAGTACTTC
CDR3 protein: CASSLGGGTAYEQYF

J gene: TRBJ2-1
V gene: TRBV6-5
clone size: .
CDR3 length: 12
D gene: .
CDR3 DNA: TGTGCCAGCGGGGCCCCAAGTAGTGAGCAGTTCTTC
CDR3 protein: CASGAPSSEQFF

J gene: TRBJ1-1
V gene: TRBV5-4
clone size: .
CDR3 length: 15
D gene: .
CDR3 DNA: TGTGCCAGCAGCTTGGGAGTGGCAGGGAACACTGAAGCTTTCTTT
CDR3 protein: CASSLGVAGNTEAFF

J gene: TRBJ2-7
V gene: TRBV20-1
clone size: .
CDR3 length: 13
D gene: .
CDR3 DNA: TGCAGTGCGAGTCGGGGGGCGCCCTACGAGCAGTACTTC
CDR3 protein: CSASRGAPYEQYF

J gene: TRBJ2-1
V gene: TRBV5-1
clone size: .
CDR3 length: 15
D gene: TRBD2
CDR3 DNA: TGCGCCAGCAGCCGTAGCGGGGGGTTATACAATGAGCAGTTCTTC
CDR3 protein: CASSRSGGLYNEQFF

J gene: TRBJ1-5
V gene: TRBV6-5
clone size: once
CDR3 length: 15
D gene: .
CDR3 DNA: TGTGCCAGCAGCCCCGGGACTTTCATGGGTCAGCCCCAGCATTTT
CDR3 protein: CASSPGTFMGQPQHF

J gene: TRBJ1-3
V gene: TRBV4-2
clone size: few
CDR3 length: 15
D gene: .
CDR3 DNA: TGTGCCAGCAGCCAAGAGACCGGGAGGGGAAACACCATATATTTT
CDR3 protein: CASSQETGRGNTIYF

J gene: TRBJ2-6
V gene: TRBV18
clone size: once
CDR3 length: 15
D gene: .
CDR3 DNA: TGTGCCAGCTCTCGTTCAGGGGACGGGGCCAACGTCCTGACTTTC
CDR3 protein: CASSRSGDGANVLTF

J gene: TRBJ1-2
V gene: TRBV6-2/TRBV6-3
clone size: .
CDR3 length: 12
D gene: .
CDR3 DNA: TGTGCCAGCAGCCCCTTAGGAGGTGGCTACACCTTC
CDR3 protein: CASSPLGGGYTF

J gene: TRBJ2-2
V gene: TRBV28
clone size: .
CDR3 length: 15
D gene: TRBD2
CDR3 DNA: TGTGCCAGCAGTCGGACTAGCGGGGGGGTCGGGGAGCTGTTTTTT
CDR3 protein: CASSRTSGGVGELFF

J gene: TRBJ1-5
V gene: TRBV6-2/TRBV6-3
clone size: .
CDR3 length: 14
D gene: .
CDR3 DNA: TGTGCCAGCAGTAGAGAGGCCGGCAATCAGCCCCAGCATTTT
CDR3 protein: CASSREAGNQPQHF

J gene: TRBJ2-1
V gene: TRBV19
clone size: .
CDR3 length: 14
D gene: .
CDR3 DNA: TGTGCCAGTAGCGGGGGAAGCTCCTACAATGAGCAGTTCTTC
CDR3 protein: CASSGGSSYNEQFF

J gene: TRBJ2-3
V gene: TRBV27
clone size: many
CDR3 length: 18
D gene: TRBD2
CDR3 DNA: TGTGCCAGCAGTTTAGGGACTAGCGGGGGGGCCGGCACAGATACGCAGTATTTT
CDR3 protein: CASSLGTSGGAGTDTQYF

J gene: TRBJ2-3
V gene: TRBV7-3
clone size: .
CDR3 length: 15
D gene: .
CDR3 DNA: TGTGCCAGCAGCCACAAGGGCAGGGGGGCAGATACGCAGTATTTT
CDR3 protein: CASSHKGRGADTQYF

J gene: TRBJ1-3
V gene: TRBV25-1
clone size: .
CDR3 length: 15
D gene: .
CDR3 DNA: TGTGCCAGCAGTGAATGGTTACAGCAGGGAAACACCATATATTTT
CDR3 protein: CASSEWLQQGNTIYF

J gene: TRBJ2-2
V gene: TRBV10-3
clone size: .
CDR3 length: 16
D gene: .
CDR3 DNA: TGTGCCATCAGTTTTGCCGGGACATCGAACACCGGGGAGCTGTTTTTT
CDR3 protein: CAISFAGTSNTGELFF

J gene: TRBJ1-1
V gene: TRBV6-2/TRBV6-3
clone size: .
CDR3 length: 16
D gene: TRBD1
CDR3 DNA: TGTGCCAGCACCCCAGGACAGGGAGGGGTGAACACTGAAGCTTTCTTT
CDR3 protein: CASTPGQGGVNTEAFF

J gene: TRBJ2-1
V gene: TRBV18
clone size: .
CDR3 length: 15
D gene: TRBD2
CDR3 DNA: TGTGCCAGCTCACCACCAGCGGGGGGATACAATGAGCAGTTCTTC
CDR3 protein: CASSPPAGGYNEQFF

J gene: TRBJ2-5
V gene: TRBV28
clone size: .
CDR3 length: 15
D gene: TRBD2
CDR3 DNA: TGTGCCAGCAGTTCCTCGGGAGGTCTGGGAGAGACCCAGTACTTC
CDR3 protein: CASSSSGGLGETQYF

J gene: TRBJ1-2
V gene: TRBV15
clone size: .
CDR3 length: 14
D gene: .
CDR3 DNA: TGTGCCACCAGCAGAGGGGAGGGGAACTATGGCTACACCTTC
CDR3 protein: CATSRGEGNYGYTF

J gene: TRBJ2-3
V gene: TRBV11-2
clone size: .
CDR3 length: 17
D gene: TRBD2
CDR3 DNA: TGTGCCAGCAGCTTAAGGGGCCTAGCGGGAGGACCAGATACGCAGTATTTT
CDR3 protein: CASSLRGLAGGPDTQYF

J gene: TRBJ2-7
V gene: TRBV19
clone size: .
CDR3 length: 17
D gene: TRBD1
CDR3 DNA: TGTGCCAGTAGTATCGCCGTCAGCGGGACAGGGACCTACGAGCAGTACTTC
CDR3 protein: CASSIAVSGTGTYEQYF

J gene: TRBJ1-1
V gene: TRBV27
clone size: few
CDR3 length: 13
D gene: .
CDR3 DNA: TGTGCCAGCAGTTTATTTAGGAACACTGAAGCTTTCTTT
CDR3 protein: CASSLFRNTEAFF

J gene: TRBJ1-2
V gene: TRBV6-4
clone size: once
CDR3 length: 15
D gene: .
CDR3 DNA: TGTGCCAGCACTCATACAGATCGGGACTACTATGGCTACACCTTC
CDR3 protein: CASTHTDRDYYGYTF

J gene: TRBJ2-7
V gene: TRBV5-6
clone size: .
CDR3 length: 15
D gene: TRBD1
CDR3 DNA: TGTGCCAGCAGCCAAAACACAGGGGGCTACTACGAGCAGTACTTC
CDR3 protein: CASSQNTGGYYEQYF

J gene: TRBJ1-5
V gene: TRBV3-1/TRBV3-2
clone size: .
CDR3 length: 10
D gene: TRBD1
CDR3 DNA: TGCGGACAGGCCCCCTTACCCCAGCATTTT
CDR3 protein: CGQAPLPQHF

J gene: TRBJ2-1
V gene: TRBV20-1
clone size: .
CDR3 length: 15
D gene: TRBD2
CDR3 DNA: TGCAGTGCTAGTAGGGGCGGGAGAACATACAATGAGCAGTTCTTC
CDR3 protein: CSASRGGRTYNEQFF

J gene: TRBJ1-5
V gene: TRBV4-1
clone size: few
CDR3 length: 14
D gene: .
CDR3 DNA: TGCGCCAGCAGCCAAGAGAGAGGGAACCAGCCCCAGCATTTT
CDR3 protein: CASSQERGNQPQHF

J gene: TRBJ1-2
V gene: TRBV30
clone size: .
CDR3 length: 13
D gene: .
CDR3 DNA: TGTGCCTGGGTACAGGGAAGGGCTTTTGGCTACACCTTC
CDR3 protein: CAWVQGRAFGYTF

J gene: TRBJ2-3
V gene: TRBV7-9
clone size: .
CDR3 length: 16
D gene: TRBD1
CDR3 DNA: TGTGCCAGCAGCCAACACCGGGGACAGGGGCCAGATACGCAGTATTTT
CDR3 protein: CASSQHRGQGPDTQYF

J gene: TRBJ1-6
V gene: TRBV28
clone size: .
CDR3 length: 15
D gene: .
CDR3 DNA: TGTGCCAGCAGTCCCGGACAGCCTTCTAATTCACCCCTCCACTTT
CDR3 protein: CASSPGQPSNSPLHF

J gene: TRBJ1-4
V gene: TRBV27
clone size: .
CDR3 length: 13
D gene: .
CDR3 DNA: TGTGCCAGCAGTTTGGGCTATGGGGAAAAACTGTTTTTT
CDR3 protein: CASSLGYGEKLFF

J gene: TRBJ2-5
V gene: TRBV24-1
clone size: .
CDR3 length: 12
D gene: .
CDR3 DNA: TGTGCCACCTCCCTTACGGAAGAGACCCAGTACTTC
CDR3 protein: CATSLTEETQYF

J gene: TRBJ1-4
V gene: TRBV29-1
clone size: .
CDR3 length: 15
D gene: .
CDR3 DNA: TGCAGCGTTGAAGTTATAGGGGAAGCTAATGAAAAACTGTTTTTT
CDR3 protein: CSVEVIGEANEKLFF

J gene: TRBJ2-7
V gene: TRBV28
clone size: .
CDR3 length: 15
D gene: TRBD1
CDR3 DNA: TGTGCCAGCAGTTTACCCCCGGGACAGGGCTACGAGCAGTACTTC
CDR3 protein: CASSLPPGQGYEQYF

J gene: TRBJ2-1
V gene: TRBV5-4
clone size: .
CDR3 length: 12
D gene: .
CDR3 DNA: TGTGCCAGCAGCTTGGACTACGACGAGCAGTTCTTC
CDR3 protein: CASSLDYDEQFF

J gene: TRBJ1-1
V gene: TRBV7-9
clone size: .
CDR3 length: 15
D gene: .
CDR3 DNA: TGTGCCAGCAGCTTAGTTGGGGGGACTAACACTGAAGCTTTCTTT
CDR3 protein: CASSLVGGTNTEAFF

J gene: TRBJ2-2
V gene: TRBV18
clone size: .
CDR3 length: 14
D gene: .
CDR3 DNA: TGTGCCAGCTCACCAGCGGGGAACACCGGGGAGCTGTTTTTT
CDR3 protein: CASSPAGNTGELFF

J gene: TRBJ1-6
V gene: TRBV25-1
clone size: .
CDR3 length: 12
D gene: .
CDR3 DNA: TGTGCCAGCAGGGGGGGTAATTCACCCCTCCACTTT
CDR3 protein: CASRGGNSPLHF

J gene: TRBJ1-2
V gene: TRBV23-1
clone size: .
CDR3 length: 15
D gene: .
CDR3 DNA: TGCGCCAGCATCTCGACCGGGACTTTAAACTATGGCTACACCTTC
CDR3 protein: CASISTGTLNYGYTF

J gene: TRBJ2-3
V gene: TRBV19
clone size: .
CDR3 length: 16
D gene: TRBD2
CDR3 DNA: TGTGCCAGTAGTATCCTTAGCGGGTCGAGCACAGATACGCAGTATTTT
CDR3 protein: CASSILSGSSTDTQYF